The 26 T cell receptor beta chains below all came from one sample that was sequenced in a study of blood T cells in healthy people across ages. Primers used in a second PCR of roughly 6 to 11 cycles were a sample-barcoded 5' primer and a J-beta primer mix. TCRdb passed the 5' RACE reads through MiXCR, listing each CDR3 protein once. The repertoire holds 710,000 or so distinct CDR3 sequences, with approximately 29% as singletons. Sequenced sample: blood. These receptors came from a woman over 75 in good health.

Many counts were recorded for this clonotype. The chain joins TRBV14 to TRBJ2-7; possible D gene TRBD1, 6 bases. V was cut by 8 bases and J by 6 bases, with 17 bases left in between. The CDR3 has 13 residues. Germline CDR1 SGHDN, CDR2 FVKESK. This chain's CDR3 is CASSSGVGAEQYF. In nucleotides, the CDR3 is TGTGCCAGCTCGTCAGGGGTGGGGGCCGAGCAGTACTTC.

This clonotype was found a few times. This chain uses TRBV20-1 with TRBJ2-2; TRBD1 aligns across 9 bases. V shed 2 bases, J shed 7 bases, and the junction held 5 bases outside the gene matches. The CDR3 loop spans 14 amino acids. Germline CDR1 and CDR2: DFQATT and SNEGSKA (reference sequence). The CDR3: CSARTGGAFGELFF. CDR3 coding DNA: TGCAGTGCTAGAACAGGGGGCGCTTTCGGGGAGCTGTTTTTT.

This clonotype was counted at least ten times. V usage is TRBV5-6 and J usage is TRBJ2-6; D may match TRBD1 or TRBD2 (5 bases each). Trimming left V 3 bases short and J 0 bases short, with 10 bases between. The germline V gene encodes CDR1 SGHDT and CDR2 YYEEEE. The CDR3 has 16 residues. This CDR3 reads CASSYLGTSGANVLTF. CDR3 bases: TGTGCCAGCAGCTACCTCGGGACCTCTGGGGCCAACGTCCTGACTTTC.

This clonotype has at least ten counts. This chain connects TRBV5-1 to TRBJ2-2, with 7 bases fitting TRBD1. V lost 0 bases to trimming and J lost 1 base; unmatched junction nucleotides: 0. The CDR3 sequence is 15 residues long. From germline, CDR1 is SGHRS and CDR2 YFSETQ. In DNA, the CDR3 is TGCGCCAGCAGCTTGGGACAGGGGAACACCGGGGAGCTGTTTTTT. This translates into CASSLGQGNTGELFF.

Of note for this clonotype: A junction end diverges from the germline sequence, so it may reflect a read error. CDR3 coding DNA: TGTGCCAGCAGCTTGGTGGGTCGGGAGAACACTAAAGCTTTCTTT. It is translated as CASSLVGRENTKAFF. The chain combines TRBV5-5 with TRBJ1-1; no definite D call. The CDR3 runs to 15 residues. The V gene's germline CDR1 is SGHKS and CDR2 YYEKEE (reference sequence). The variable domain in full, completed from reference TRBV5-5 and TRBJ1-1, reads DAGVTQSPTHLIKTRGQQVTLRCSPISGHKSVSWYQQVLGQGPQFIFQYYEKEERGRGNFPDRFSARQFPNYSSELNVNALLLGDSALYLCASSLVGRENTKAFFGQGTRLTVV.

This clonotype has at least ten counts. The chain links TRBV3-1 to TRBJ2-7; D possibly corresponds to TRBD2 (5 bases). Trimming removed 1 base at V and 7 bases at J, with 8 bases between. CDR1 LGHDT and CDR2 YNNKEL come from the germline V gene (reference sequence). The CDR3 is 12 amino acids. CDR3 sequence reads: CASSQGGREQYF. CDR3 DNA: TGTGCCAGCAGCCAAGGAGGGAGAGAGCAGTACTTC.

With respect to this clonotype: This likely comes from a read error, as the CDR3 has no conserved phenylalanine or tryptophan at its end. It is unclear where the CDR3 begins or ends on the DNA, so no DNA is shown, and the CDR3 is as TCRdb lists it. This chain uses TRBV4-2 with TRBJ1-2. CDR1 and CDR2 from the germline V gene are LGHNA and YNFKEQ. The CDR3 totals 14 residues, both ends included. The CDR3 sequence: CASSQEAGGYGCTL.

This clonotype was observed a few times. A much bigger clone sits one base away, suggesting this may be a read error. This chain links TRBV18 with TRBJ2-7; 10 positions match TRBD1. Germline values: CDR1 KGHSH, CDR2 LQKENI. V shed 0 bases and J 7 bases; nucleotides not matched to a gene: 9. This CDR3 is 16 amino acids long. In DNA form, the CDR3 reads TGTGCCAGCTCACCACCGGGACAGGGGACCTACAATGAGCAGTACTTC. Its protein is CASSPPGQGTYNEQYF.

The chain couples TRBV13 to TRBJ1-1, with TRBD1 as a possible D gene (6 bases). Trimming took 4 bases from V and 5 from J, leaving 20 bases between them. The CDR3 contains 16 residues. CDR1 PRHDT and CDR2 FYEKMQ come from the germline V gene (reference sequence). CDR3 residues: CASSSRLSGVETEAFF. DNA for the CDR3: TGTGCCAGCAGCTCCCGTTTGTCAGGGGTAGAGACTGAAGCTTTCTTT.

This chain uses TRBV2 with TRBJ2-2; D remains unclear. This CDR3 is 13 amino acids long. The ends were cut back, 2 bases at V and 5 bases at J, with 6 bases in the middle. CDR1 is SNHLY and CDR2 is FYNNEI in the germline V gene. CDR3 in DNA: TGTGCCAGCAGTGAACACTCTACCGGGGAGCTGTTTTTT. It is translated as CASSEHSTGELFF.

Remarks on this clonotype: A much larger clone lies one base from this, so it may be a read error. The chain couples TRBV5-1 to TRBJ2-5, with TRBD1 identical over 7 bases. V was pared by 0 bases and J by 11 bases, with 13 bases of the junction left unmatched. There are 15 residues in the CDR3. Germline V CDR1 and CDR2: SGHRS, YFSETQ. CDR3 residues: CASSLEGATGNEQYF. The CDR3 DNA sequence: TGCGCCAGCAGCTTGGAGGGGGCTACAGGGAATGAGCAGTACTTC.

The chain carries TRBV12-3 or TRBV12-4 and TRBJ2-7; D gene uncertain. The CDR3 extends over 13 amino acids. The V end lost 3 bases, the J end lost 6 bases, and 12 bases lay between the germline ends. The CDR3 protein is CASSFNYDTEQYF. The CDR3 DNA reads TGTGCCAGCAGTTTTAATTACGACACCGAGCAGTACTTC.

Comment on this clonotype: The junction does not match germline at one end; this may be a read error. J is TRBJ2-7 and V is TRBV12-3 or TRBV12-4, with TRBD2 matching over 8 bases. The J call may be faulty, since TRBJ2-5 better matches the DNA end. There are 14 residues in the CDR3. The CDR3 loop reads CASTVLAGAETQYF. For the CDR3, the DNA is TGCGCCAGCACTGTCCTAGCGGGCGCGGAGACCCAGTACTTC.

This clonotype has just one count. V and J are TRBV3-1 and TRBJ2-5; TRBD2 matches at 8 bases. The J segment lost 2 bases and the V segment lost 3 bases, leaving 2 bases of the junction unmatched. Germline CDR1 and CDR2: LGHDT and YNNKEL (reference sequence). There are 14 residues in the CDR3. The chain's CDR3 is CASSQGLEQETQYF. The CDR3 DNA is TGTGCCAGCAGCCAGGGACTAGAACAAGAGACCCAGTACTTC.

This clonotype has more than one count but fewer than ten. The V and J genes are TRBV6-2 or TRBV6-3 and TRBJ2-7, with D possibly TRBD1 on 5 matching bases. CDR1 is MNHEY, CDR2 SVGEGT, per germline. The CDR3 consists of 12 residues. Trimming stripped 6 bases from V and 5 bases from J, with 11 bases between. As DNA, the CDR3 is TGTGCCAGCAGCGTAGGGGTTCACGAGCAGTACTTC. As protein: CASSVGVHEQYF.

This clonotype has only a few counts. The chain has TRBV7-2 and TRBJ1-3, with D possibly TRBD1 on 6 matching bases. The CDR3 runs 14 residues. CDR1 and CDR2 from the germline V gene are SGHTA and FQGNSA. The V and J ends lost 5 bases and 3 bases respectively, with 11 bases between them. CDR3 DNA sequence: TGTGCCAGCAGCCGAGGGGGTGATGGAAACACCATATATTTT. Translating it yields CASSRGGDGNTIYF.

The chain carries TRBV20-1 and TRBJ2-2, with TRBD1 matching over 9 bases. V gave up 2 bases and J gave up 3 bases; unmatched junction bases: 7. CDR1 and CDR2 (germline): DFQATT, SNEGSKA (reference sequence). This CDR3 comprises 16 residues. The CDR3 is CSARKGQGLYTGELFF. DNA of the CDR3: TGCAGTGCTAGAAAGGGACAGGGTCTGTACACCGGGGAGCTGTTTTTT.

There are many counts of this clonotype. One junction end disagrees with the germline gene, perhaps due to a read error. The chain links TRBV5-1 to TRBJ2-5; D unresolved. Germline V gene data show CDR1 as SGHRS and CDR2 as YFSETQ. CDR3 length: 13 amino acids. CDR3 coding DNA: TGTGCCAGCAGCTCAGGACCCAGAGAGACCCAGTACTTC. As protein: CASSSGPRETQYF.

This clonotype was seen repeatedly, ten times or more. As DNA, the CDR3 is TGTGCCAGCAGCCGTACGGGACAGGGGGCTGTCGACGAGCAGTACTTC. This gives the protein CASSRTGQGAVDEQYF. The rearrangement uses TRBV11-1 and TRBJ2-7; 12 positions match TRBD1. Germline V CDR1 and CDR2: SGHAT, FQDESV (reference sequence). V was pared by 5 bases and J by 5 bases, with 10 bases of the junction left unmatched. The CDR3 sequence is 16 residues long.

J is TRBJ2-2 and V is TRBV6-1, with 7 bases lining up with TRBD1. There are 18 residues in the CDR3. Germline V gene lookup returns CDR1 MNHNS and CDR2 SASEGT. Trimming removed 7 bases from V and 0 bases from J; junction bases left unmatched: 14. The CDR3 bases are TGTGCCAGCACCACCCTAGAGGGGGCCAGGGCGAACACCGGGGAGCTGTTTTTT. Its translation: CASTTLEGARANTGELFF.

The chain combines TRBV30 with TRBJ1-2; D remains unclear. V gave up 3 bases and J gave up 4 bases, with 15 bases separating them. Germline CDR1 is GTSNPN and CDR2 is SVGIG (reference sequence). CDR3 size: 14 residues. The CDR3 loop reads CAWRDNDVFYGYTF. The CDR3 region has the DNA TGTGCCTGGAGAGACAACGATGTCTTCTATGGCTACACCTTC.

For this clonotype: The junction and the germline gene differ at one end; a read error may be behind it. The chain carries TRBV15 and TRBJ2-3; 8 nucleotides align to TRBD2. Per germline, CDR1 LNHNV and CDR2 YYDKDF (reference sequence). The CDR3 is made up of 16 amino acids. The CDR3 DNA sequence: TGTGCCACCAGCAGAGCGGGGGGGAGTAGCACAGGTACGCAGTATTTT. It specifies CATSRAGGSSTGTQYF.

The DNA of the CDR3 is TGTGCCAGCAGCTTAGCGCGGACACCTCAAGAGATCCGGTACTTC. This sequence encodes CASSLARTPQEIRYF. The rearrangement links TRBV7-6 to TRBJ2-5; D perhaps matches TRBD1 (5 bases). CDR3 size: 15 residues. The V end was cut by 0 bases, the J end by 13 bases, with 21 bases between. The germline CDR1 and CDR2 sequences are SGHVS and FNYEAQ.

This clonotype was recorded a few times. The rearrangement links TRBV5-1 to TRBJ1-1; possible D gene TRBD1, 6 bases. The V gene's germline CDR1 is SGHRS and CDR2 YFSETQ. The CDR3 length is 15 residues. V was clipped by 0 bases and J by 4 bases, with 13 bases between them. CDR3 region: CASSLGQAGSTEAFF. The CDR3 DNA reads TGCGCCAGCAGCTTGGGACAGGCCGGAAGCACTGAAGCTTTCTTT.

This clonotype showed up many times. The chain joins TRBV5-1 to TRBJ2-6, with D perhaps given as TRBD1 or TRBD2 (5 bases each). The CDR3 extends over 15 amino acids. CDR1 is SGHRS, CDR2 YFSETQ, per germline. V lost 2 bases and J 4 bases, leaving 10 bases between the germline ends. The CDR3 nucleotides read TGCGCCAGCAGCTTCGAGGGGCTGGGGGCCAACGTCCTGACTTTC. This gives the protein CASSFEGLGANVLTF.

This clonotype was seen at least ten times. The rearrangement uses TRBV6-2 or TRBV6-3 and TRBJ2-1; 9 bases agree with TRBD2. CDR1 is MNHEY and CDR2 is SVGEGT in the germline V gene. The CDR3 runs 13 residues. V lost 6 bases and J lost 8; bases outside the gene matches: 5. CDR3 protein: CASRPSGVDEQFF. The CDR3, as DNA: TGTGCCAGCAGACCTAGCGGGGTCGATGAGCAGTTCTTC.